Only a few counts were recorded for the clone carrying this T cell receptor (beta chain). Antigen specificity is unknown. Germline CDR1 and CDR2: LNHNV and YYDKDF (reference sequence). This CDR3 region has 12 residues. The ends were cut back, 0 bases at V and 3 bases at J, with 2 bases in the middle. This record belongs to a study of vaccination and CD4 T cells after COVID-19. The Oncomine TCR Beta short-read assay was applied to DNA of cultured CD4+ T cells. In TCRdb, the PCR reads were re-called with MiXCR into one record per CDR3 protein. The sample contains approximately 10,000 distinct CDR3 sequences, roughly 61% of which appear only once. The treatment here: roughly nine-day PBMC culture with coronavirus spike peptide pools or control peptides (ViraFEST assay).

This sequence was found in a human donor who had recovered from COVID-19. This rearrangement joins TRBV15 to TRBJ1-1; D is undetermined. The source material was CD4+ T cells from blood, cultured in vitro. The CDR3 spells CATSRDHTEAFF. DNA of the CDR3: TGTGCCACCAGCAGAGACCACACTGAAGCTTTCTTT.